A selection of T cell receptor beta chains follows, all from one sample in a study of blood T cells in healthy people across ages. TCRdb re-called the 5' RACE reads with MiXCR, one entry per CDR3 protein. The sample holds 1.5 million to 2 million distinct CDR3 sequences, around 35% seen once. Sequenced sample: blood. Receptors originate from a woman aged 25-40 years in good health. The CDR3 runs from the conserved cysteine through the conserved F or W. Fields, in order: CDR3 protein, CDR3 DNA, clone size, J gene, V gene, D gene. D genes are given only for firm matches. Size is omitted from some rows. Given values are once, few, many or a class for expanded clones.

CSVKRLSGYNEQFF,TGCAGCGTCAAACGGCTTAGCGGCTACAATGAGCAGTTCTTC,few,TRBJ2-1,TRBV29-1,.
CASSLATGYLTGELFF,TGCGCCAGCAGCTTGGCTACAGGGTACCTAACCGGGGAGCTGTTTTTT,.,TRBJ2-2,TRBV5-1,.
CASSQEERGKYNEQFF,TGCGCCAGCAGCCAAGAAGAGCGGGGGAAATACAATGAGCAGTTCTTC,.,TRBJ2-1,TRBV4-1,TRBD2
CASSPGRGDYEQYF,TGTGCCAGCAGCCCAGGACGGGGGGACTACGAGCAGTACTTC,.,TRBJ2-7,TRBV7-2,TRBD2
CASSQEAQGTQYF,TGTGCCAGCAGCCAAGAAGCACAGGGCACGCAGTATTTT,.,TRBJ2-3,TRBV3-1,.
CASSEAPGQETQYF,TGTGCCAGCAGTGAAGCGCCAGGCCAAGAGACCCAGTACTTC,few,TRBJ2-5,TRBV6-1,.
CASRSLLGAEQYF,TGTGCCAGCAGGTCTCTACTAGGAGCCGAGCAGTACTTC,.,TRBJ2-7,TRBV7-9,.
CAISSSGTSGGSSYNEQFF,TGTGCCATCAGTAGTTCCGGGACTAGCGGGGGGAGCTCCTACAATGAGCAGTTCTTC,.,TRBJ2-1,TRBV10-3,TRBD2
CASSTSRGVQPQHF,TGTGCCAGCAGCACCTCAAGAGGAGTTCAGCCCCAGCATTTT,.,TRBJ1-5,TRBV7-8,.
CAISESAVGELFF,TGTGCCATCAGTGAGTCGGCGGTCGGGGAGCTGTTTTTT,.,TRBJ2-2,TRBV10-3,.
CASSQPPGVAACEQYF,TGTGCCAGCAGCCAGCCTCCGGGAGTCGCGGCCTGCGAGCAGTACTTC,few,TRBJ2-7,TRBV4-2,.
CSAGTGGQELFF,TGCAGCGCCGGGACAGGCGGACAAGAACTGTTTTTT,few,TRBJ1-4,TRBV29-1,TRBD1
CSVEVGQGARVEQFF,TGCAGCGTTGAAGTTGGACAGGGGGCTCGGGTGGAGCAGTTCTTC,.,TRBJ2-1,TRBV29-1,TRBD1
CASSLAGTGDNTGELFF,TGTGCCAGCAGTTTAGCCGGGACAGGGGATAACACCGGGGAGCTGTTTTTT,once,TRBJ2-2,TRBV12-3/TRBV12-4,TRBD1
CASTPIADGNYGYTF,TGCGCCAGCACCCCTATCGCGGACGGCAACTATGGCTACACCTTC,many,TRBJ1-2,TRBV4-1,.
CASSLQGIEAFF,TGTGCCAGCAGTCTTCAGGGGATTGAAGCTTTCTTT,.,TRBJ1-1,TRBV12-3/TRBV12-4,.
CASSTWDTTRGANVLTF,TGTGCCAGCAGCACTTGGGACACCACTAGAGGGGCCAACGTCCTGACTTTC,.,TRBJ2-6,TRBV9,.
CASGLTGYGYTF,TGTGCCAGCGGCCTGACAGGGTATGGCTACACCTTC,.,TRBJ1-2,TRBV7-2,TRBD1
CASSDRTSGGADEQFF,TGTGCCAGCAGCGACAGGACTAGCGGGGGGGCGGATGAGCAGTTCTTC,few,TRBJ2-1,TRBV9,TRBD2
CASRPRQGAFHEQYF,TGTGCCAGCAGACCACGACAGGGGGCGTTCCACGAGCAGTACTTC,.,TRBJ2-7,TRBV27,TRBD1
CASRSTGRNYGYTF,TGTGCCAGCAGATCGACAGGGAGGAACTATGGCTACACCTTC,few,TRBJ1-2,TRBV2,TRBD1
CASGSGQSSYGYTF,TGTGCTAGTGGTTCGGGACAATCCTCCTATGGCTACACCTTC,.,TRBJ1-2,TRBV12-5,.
CASSRTKGLAGVSEQFF,TGTGCCAGCAGTCGCACTAAAGGACTAGCGGGAGTCAGTGAGCAGTTCTTC,.,TRBJ2-1,TRBV6-2/TRBV6-3,TRBD2
CASNTGGETQYF,TGTGCCAGCAACACGGGAGGGGAGACCCAGTACTTC,.,TRBJ2-5,TRBV6-2/TRBV6-3,TRBD2
CASSSQADSNQPQHF,TGTGCCAGCAGTTCCCAGGCAGATAGCAATCAGCCCCAGCATTTT,.,TRBJ1-5,TRBV2,.
CASSLIGGGRYNEQFF,TGTGCCAGCAGTTTGATTGGCGGGGGCCGCTACAATGAGCAGTTCTTC,.,TRBJ2-1,TRBV12-3/TRBV12-4,.
CSALSSGGASYNEQFF,TGCAGTGCCCTCTCTAGCGGGGGGGCCTCCTACAATGAGCAGTTCTTC,few,TRBJ2-1,TRBV20-1,TRBD2
CASSRRTGGTEAFF,TGTGCCAGCAGTAGACGGACAGGGGGGACTGAAGCTTTCTTT,few,TRBJ1-1,TRBV12-3/TRBV12-4,TRBD1
CSVEDLESRTVQETQYF,TGCAGCGTTGAAGATCTAGAGTCGCGGACAGTTCAAGAGACCCAGTACTTC,.,TRBJ2-5,TRBV29-1,.
CSAQSTSRETQYF,TGCAGTGCTCAGAGCACGTCCCGGGAGACCCAGTACTTC,.,TRBJ2-5,TRBV20-1,.
CAGSLAWGAEDTQYF,TGTGCCGGCAGCTTAGCGTGGGGGGCGGAAGATACGCAGTATTTT,few,TRBJ2-3,TRBV7-2,.
CSASSGQGTYEQYF,TGCAGTGCTAGCTCGGGACAGGGGACCTACGAGCAGTACTTC,few,TRBJ2-7,TRBV20-1,TRBD1
CTSSENRGLSGANVLTF,TGTACCAGCAGTGAAAACAGGGGGTTAAGCGGGGCCAACGTCCTGACTTTC,.,TRBJ2-6,TRBV6-1,TRBD1
CASRPSGTGLYEQYF,TGTGCCAGCAGGCCTTCTGGGACAGGCCTCTACGAGCAGTACTTC,few,TRBJ2-7,TRBV28,TRBD1
CASSLSSRTGVNIQYF,TGTGCCAGCAGCTTAAGTAGTCGGACAGGTGTCAACATTCAGTACTTC,.,TRBJ2-4,TRBV7-2,TRBD1
CASSLSTGGAYEQFF,TGTGCCAGCAGCTTAAGTACGGGAGGGGCATATGAGCAGTTCTTC,few,TRBJ2-1,TRBV7-2,TRBD2